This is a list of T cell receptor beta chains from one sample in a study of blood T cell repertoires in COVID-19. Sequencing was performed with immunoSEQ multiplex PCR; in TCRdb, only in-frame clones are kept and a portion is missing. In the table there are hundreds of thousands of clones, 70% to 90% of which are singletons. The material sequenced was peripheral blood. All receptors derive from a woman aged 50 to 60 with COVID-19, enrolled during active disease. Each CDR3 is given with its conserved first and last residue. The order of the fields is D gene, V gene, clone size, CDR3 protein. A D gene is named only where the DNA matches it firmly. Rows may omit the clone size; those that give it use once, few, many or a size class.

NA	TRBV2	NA	CASSESGTGNTIYF
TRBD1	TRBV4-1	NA	CASSSTGDYGYTF
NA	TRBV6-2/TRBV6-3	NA	CASSDLGGALREQFF
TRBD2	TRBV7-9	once	CASSLRSGVINEQFF
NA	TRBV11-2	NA	CASSLWGGRGTEAFF
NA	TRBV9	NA	CASSVMLEGGGYTF
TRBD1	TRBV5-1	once	CASSLLQGASGNTIYF
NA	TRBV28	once	CASTLGGASGYTF
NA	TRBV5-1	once	CASSLAHGGATNEKLFF
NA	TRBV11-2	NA	CASSAGGNGNEQFF
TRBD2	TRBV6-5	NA	CASTLTSGGAKQYF
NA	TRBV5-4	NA	CASSPQGTDTQYF
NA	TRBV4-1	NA	CASSQGTDSGNTIYF
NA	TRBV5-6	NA	CASSLGREETQYF
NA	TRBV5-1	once	CASSPTLGGVAISRGVNTEAFF
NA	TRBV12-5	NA	CASGLVGDTEAFF
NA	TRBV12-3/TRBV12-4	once	CASVRGAGDGYTF
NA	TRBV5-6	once	CASSFGTLKYQPQHF
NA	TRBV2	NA	CASVPGYNQPQHF
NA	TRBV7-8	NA	CASSWAGGPAAEQYF
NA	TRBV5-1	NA	CASSSGDSYNSPLHF
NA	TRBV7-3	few	CASSLNSEALYGYTF
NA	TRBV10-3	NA	CAISDDNDYGYTF
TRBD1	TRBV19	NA	CASSTWTGNTEAFF
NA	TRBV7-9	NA	CASSLGLTEAFF
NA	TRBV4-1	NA	CASSYGDEQFF
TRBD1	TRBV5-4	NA	CASTTRPGRGLNSPLHF
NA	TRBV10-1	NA	CASSESGGQGTYEQYF
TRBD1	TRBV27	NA	CASSSQESGGEKLFF
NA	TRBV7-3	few	CASSLRRGFTDTQYF
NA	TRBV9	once	CASSVGAGRGQPQHF
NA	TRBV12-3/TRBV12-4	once	CASRLDRCYF
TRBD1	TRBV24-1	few	CATSDPDRDGYGYTF
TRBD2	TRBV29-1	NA	CSVDVGGEDTQYF
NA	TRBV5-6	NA	CASSLIATNEKLFF
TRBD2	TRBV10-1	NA	CASSGGGRRDTQYF
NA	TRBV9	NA	CASSQGPDNWGYTF
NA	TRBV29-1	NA	CSVEGAGYTF
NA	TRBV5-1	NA	CASKIGTGSNYGYTF
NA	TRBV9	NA	CASSVRGGHREQFF
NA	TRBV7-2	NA	CASSFSWSATDTQYF
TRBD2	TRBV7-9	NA	CASSPGTSGLPDTQYF
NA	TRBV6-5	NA	CASLREAALDGYTF
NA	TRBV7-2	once	CASSLQVGVGTDTQYF
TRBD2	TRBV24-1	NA	CATSDQTSETYNEQFF
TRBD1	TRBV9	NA	CASSVGTVSSTDTQYF
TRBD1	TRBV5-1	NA	CASSLEGGRYNEQFF
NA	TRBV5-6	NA	CASSLAPSGSSNEKLFF
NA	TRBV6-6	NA	CASSQSRDTTSFF
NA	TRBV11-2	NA	CASSLYYEQYF
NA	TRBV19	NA	CASSTPGTGAYEQYF
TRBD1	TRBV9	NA	CASSAGTGTEQYF